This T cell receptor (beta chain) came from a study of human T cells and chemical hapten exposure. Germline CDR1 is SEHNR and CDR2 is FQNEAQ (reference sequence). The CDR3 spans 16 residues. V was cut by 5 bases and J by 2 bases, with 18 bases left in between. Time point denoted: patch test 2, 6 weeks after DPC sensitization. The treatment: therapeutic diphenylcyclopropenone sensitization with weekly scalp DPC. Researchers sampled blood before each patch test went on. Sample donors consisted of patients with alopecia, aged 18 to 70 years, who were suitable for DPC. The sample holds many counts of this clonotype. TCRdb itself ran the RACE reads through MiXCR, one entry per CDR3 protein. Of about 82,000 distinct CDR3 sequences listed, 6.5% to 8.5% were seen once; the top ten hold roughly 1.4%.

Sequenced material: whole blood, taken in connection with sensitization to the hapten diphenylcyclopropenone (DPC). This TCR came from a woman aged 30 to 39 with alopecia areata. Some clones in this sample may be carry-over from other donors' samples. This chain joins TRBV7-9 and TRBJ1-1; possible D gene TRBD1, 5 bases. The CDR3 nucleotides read TGTGCCAGCAGCCCAAGTCCAGGGATCGGTAACACTGAAGCTTTCTTT. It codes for CASSPSPGIGNTEAFF. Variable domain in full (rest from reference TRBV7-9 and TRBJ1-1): DTGVSQNPRHKITKRGQNVTFRCDPISEHNRLYWYRQTLGQGPEFLTYFQNEAQLEKSRLLSDRFSAERPKGSFSTLEIQRTEQGDSAMYLCASSPSPGIGNTEAFFGQGTRLTVV.